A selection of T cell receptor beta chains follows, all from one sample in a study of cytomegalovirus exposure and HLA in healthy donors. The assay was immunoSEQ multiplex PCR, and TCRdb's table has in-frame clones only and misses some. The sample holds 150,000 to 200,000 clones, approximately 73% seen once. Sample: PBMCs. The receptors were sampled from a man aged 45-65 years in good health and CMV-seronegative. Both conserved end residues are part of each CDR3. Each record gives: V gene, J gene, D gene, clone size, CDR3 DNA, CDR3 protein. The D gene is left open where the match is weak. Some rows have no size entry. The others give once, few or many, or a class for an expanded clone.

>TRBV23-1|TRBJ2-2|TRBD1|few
TGCGCCAGCAGTCAACCGAATCGAGGGGGACAGGGAGGTTTCGACACCGGGGAGCTGTTTTTT
CASSQPNRGGQGGFDTGELFF
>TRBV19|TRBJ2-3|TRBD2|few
TGTGCCAGTAGTAACCAGGGACTAGCGGGGGGGCGCACAGATACGCAGTATTTT
CASSNQGLAGGRTDTQYF
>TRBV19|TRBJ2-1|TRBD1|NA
TGTGCCAGTAGTAGTAAACTCACAGGGGGTGAGCAGTTCTTC
CASSSKLTGGEQFF
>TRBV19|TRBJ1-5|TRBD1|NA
TGTGCCAGTAGTATAGATCAGGGGGTTCCTTCCCAGCATTTT
CASSIDQGVPSQHF
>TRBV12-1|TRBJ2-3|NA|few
TGTGCCAGCAGCTTTGGACCTAGCGGGGGCACTCTGCGGGGAGCGCAGTATTTT
CASSFGPSGGTLRGAQYF
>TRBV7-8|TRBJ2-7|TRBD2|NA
TGTGCCAGCAGCTTAAGGGATACCGGGGGGGGCTACGAGCAGTACTTC
CASSLRDTGGGYEQYF
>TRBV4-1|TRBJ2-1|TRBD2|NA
TGCGCCAGCAGCCGACTAGCGGATTCCTACAATGAGCAGTTCTTC
CASSRLADSYNEQFF
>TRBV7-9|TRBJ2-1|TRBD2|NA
TGTGCCAGCAGCTCTCTAGCGGGGGATGAGCAGTTCTTC
CASSSLAGDEQFF
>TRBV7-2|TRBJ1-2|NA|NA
TGTGCCAGCAGCTACCCTCAGGGACACAACTATGGCTACACCTTC
CASSYPQGHNYGYTF
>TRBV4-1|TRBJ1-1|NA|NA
TGCGCCAGCAGCCAAGATCCGTTAGGGGCCACTGAAGCTTTCTTT
CASSQDPLGATEAFF
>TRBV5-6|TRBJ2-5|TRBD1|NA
TGTGCCAGCAGCTTGATTACCGGGACAGGGGCCAGAGAGACCCAGTACTTC
CASSLITGTGARETQYF
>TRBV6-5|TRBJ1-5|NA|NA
TGTGCCAGCAGGCTTGACATCTATAGCAATCAGCCCCAGCATTTT
CASRLDIYSNQPQHF
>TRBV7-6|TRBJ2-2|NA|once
TGTGCCAGCAGCCCCCGAGGTGGGGGAGGACCCGGGGAGCTGTTTTTT
CASSPRGGGGPGELFF
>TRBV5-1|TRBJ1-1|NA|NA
TGCGCCAGCAGCTCGGGAGGGAGACTGAACACTGAAGCTTTCTTT
CASSSGGRLNTEAFF
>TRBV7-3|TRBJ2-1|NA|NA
TGTGCCAGCAGCATAGCGGGACAGGGAAGGGATGAGCAGTTCTTC
CASSIAGQGRDEQFF
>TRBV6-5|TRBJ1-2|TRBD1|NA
TGTGCCAGCAGTAAAGGACCGGAGGGGGCGGGGGGCTACACCTTC
CASSKGPEGAGGYTF
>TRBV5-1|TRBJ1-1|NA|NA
TGCGCCAGCAGCTTTAAGGGTGAGGGTGTCGGTGAAGCTTTCTTT
CASSFKGEGVGEAFF
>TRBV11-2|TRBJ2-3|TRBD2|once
TGTGCCAGCAGCGAACATAGCGGGTCTAGCACAGATACGCAGTATTTT
CASSEHSGSSTDTQYF
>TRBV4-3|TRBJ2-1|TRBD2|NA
TGCGCCAGCAGCCAAGATCGGGGTACCGGGACTAGCGGGGGGGCTGGGGATGAGCAGTTCTTC
CASSQDRGTGTSGGAGDEQFF
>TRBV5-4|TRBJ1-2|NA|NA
TGTGCCAGCAGCTTGGCTACAGTGGCCTATGGCTACACCTTC
CASSLATVAYGYTF
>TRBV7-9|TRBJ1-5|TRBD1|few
TGTGCCAGCAGCTTTCCGGGACAGGATCAGCCCCAGCATTTT
CASSFPGQDQPQHF
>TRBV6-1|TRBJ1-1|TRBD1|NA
TGTGCCAGCAGCAGGACAGGGCCGAACACTGAAGCTTTCTTT
CASSRTGPNTEAFF
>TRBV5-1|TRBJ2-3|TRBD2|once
TGCGCCAGCAGCTTGGGGACTAGCGGGGGTAGCACAGATACGCAGTATTTT
CASSLGTSGGSTDTQYF
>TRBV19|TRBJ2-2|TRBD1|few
TGTGCCAGTAGGACAGGGGCGCACACCGGGGAGCTGTTTTTT
CASRTGAHTGELFF
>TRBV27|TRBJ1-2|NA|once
TGTGCCAGCAGTTTAACCCTCGTTAGCAACTATGGCTACACCTTC
CASSLTLVSNYGYTF
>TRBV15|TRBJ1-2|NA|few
TGTGCCACCAGCAGAGCCGGGGGGCGAGGCTACACCTTC
CATSRAGGRGYTF
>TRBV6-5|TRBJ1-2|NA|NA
TGTGCCAGCAGTTTACTAGGGATGGGTGGCTACACCTTC
CASSLLGMGGYTF
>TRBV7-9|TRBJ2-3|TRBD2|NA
TGTGCCAGCAGCTTTAGCGGGGGGGCAGGAGATACGCAGTATTTT
CASSFSGGAGDTQYF
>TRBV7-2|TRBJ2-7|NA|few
TGTGCCAGCAGCGTGTCCAAAGCTTCCTACGAGCAGTACTTC
CASSVSKASYEQYF
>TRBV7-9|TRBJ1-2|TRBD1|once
TGTGCCAGCAGCTTAAACCACAGGGGGCAAAATGGCTACACCTTC
CASSLNHRGQNGYTF
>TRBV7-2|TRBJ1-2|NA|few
TGTGCCAGCAGCTTACAAGGGGTTGGCTACACCTTC
CASSLQGVGYTF
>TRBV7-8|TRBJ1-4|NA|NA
TGTGCCAGCACCCCGGACAGACTTGCAACTAATGAAAAACTGTTTTTT
CASTPDRLATNEKLFF
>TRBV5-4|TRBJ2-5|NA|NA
TGTGCCAGCAGCCCGCACGGACAAGGGTTAGAGACCCAGTACTTC
CASSPHGQGLETQYF
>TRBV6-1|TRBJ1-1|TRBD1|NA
TGTGCCAGCAGTGTGGGGGACAGGTTGAACACTGAAGCTTTCTTT
CASSVGDRLNTEAFF
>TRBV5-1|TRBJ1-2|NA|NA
TGCGCCAGCAGCTTGTGGCAGGTTGGATTCTATGGCTACACCTTC
CASSLWQVGFYGYTF
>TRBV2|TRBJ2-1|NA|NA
TGTGCCAGCAGGCGGGGGCCTGCTTACAATGAGCAGTTCTTC
CASRRGPAYNEQFF
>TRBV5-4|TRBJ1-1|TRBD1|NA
TGTGCCAGCAGCCTGGGACAGGGGACCACTGAAGCTTTCTTT
CASSLGQGTTEAFF
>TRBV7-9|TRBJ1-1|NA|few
TGTGCCAGCAGCTTCGAGAGGAACACTGAAGCTTTCTTT
CASSFERNTEAFF
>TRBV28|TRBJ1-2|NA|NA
TGTGCCAGCAGTCCCCCCCAGGGGCTGTATGGCTACACCTTC
CASSPPQGLYGYTF
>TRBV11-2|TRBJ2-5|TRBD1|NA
TGTGCCAGCAGCAGAGACAGGGGAGAGACCCAGTACTTC
CASSRDRGETQYF
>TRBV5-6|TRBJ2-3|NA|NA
TGTGCCAGCAGCTTGGGGCGGATTCGAATCTCCGGCACAGATACGCAGTATTTT
CASSLGRIRISGTDTQYF
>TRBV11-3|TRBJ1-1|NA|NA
TGTGCCAGCAGCGTGGGGGGGAGCGACGGATTGAACACTGAAGCTTTCTTT
CASSVGGSDGLNTEAFF
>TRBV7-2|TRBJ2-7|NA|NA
TGTGCCAGCAGCACCGCGGCAGGGGACGTTTACGAGCAGTACTTC
CASSTAAGDVYEQYF
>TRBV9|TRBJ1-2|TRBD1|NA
TGTGCCAGCAGCCCGACAGGGGTCTATGGCTACACCTTC
CASSPTGVYGYTF
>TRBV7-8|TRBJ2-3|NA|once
TGTGCCAGCAGCACAGACAGGACAGATACGCAGTATTTT
CASSTDRTDTQYF
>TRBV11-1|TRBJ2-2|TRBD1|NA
TGTGCCAGCAGCCCCGTACAGGGGCCCAACACCGGGGAGCTGTTTTTT
CASSPVQGPNTGELFF
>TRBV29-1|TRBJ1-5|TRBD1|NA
TGCAGCGTTCGAGGGACAGGGGGCCCCGGGGGACAGCCCCAGCATTTT
CSVRGTGGPGGQPQHF
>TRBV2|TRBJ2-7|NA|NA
TGTGCCAGCAGTGCCCACGGGCGGGGTACCTACGAGCAGTACTTC
CASSAHGRGTYEQYF